Listed below are T cell receptor beta chains from one sample, sequenced in a study of early stage breast cancer tumors. The repertoire was sequenced with immunoSEQ multiplex PCR; TCRdb's copy has only in-frame clones and lacks some. The repertoire holds some 35,000 clones, with roughly 72% as singletons. Sequencing was done on a sample of blood. These receptor sequences come from a person between 60 and 69 years old with breast cancer. CDR3s include the opening cysteine and the closing phenylalanine or tryptophan. D genes are given only for firm matches. Size tells how often a clone was seen (once, few, many) or the class of an expanded clone, and some rows leave it out.

J gene | D gene | clone size | V gene | CDR3 DNA | CDR3 protein
TRBJ1-5 | - | - | TRBV7-9 | TGTGCCAGCAGCTTAGTAGGCGGAGGGCAGCCCCAGCATTTT | CASSLVGGGQPQHF
TRBJ2-7 | - | - | TRBV18 | TGTGCCAGCTCATTTGCTTCGAGCGGCTACGAGCAGTACTTC | CASSFASSGYEQYF
TRBJ1-2 | - | - | TRBV28 | TGTGCCAGCAGTTTGGGGGGCTCTATCAGTAACTATGGCTACACCTTC | CASSLGGSISNYGYTF
TRBJ1-5 | - | - | TRBV5-5 | TGTGCCAGCAGCTTGGTGGGTCTGAGCAATCAGCCCCAGCATTTT | CASSLVGLSNQPQHF
TRBJ2-7 | TRBD1 | - | TRBV18 | TGTGCCAGCTCACCGGAGAGGACAGGGTATTTGGCCTACGAGCAGTACTTC | CASSPERTGYLAYEQYF
TRBJ2-7 | - | - | TRBV7-2 | TGTGCCAGCAGCTTAGGATTGGCAAACTCCTACGAGCAGTACTTC | CASSLGLANSYEQYF
TRBJ2-6 | - | - | TRBV6-1 | TGTGCCAGCAGCGAAGGCTCTGGGGCCAACGTCCTGACTTTC | CASSEGSGANVLTF
TRBJ2-5 | - | - | TRBV10-3 | TGTGCCATCAGTGTTGGGCTGACCCAAGAGACCCAGTACTTC | CAISVGLTQETQYF
TRBJ2-3 | - | - | TRBV13 | TGTGCCAGCAGCTCCCACTCGAAAGATACGCAGTATTTT | CASSSHSKDTQYF
TRBJ1-5 | - | - | TRBV2 | TGTGCCAGCAGTGAACGGGTAAGCAATCAGCCCCAGCATTTT | CASSERVSNQPQHF
TRBJ2-6 | TRBD2 | - | TRBV4-1 | TGCGCCAGCAGCCAAGATGGCGGGGGGGCGTCTGGGGCCAACGTCCTGACTTTC | CASSQDGGGASGANVLTF
TRBJ2-7 | TRBD2 | - | TRBV6-1 | TGTGCCAGCAGTCGAATTTCTAGCGGGGGCTACGAGCAGTACTTC | CASSRISSGGYEQYF
TRBJ1-2 | - | - | TRBV9 | TGTGCCAGCAGCCCGCCCGGCAGACAATTCTATGGCTACACCTTC | CASSPPGRQFYGYTF
TRBJ1-4 | - | - | TRBV28 | TGTGCCAGCAGTCAGGCGCGGTCTAATGAAAAACTGTTTTTT | CASSQARSNEKLFF
TRBJ1-1 | - | few | TRBV28 | TGTGCCAGCAGTCCCCCGAGGAACACTGAAGCTTTCTTT | CASSPPRNTEAFF
TRBJ2-7 | - | few | TRBV10-3 | TGTGCCATCAGCCGGGACATCGGCTCCTACGAGCAGTACTTC | CAISRDIGSYEQYF
TRBJ2-2 | - | - | TRBV11-2 | TGTGCCAGCAGCTACACGAACACCGGGGAGCTGTTTTTT | CASSYTNTGELFF
TRBJ2-3 | - | - | TRBV15 | TGTGCCACCAGCAGAGGGGGGCGGGCGTCCACAGATACGCAGTATTTT | CATSRGGRASTDTQYF
TRBJ2-1 | TRBD2 | few | TRBV7-9 | TGTGCCAGCAGCCCTCACCCGAGGACTAGCGGGAACGATGAGCAGTTCTTC | CASSPHPRTSGNDEQFF
TRBJ1-2 | - | - | TRBV27 | TGTGCCAGCAGTCCCGGCACCTCCTATGGCTACACCTTC | CASSPGTSYGYTF
TRBJ2-5 | - | - | TRBV1 | TGCACCAGCAGCCAAGATCGAGTGGGAGCCTCCCGAGAGACCCAGTACTTC | CTSSQDRVGASRETQYF
TRBJ1-2 | - | few | TRBV2 | TGTGCCAGCAGGTCGGTTACAGGGACGGCCGGCTACACCTTC | CASRSVTGTAGYTF
TRBJ2-7 | - | once | TRBV5-6 | TGTGCCAGCAGCTTTATTTCCCCTAGACCGAACTCCTACGAGCAGTACTTC | CASSFISPRPNSYEQYF
TRBJ2-2 | TRBD1 | - | TRBV5-1 | TGCGCCAGCAGCTTTCCGGGACAGATTGGCTCCGGGGAGCTGTTTTTT | CASSFPGQIGSGELFF
TRBJ1-4 | TRBD1 | - | TRBV25-1 | TGTGCCAGCAGTGCCTGGACAGGGGCTAATGAAAAACTGTTTTTT | CASSAWTGANEKLFF
TRBJ2-7 | - | - | TRBV7-6 | TGTGCCAGCAGTCAACGCGGTGGTGGGGGTACCTACGAGCAGTACTTC | CASSQRGGGGTYEQYF
TRBJ1-1 | - | few | TRBV11-2 | TGTGCCAGCAGTTATTCGACCCCGAACACTGAAGCTTTCTTT | CASSYSTPNTEAFF
TRBJ2-5 | - | - | TRBV27 | TGTGCCAGCAGCCCGACCTGGGGGTTCGGGGGGACCCAGTACTTC | CASSPTWGFGGTQYF
TRBJ2-1 | - | - | TRBV14 | TGTGCCAGCAGCCAAGTGTCAGGTTTCTACAATGAGCAGTTCTTC | CASSQVSGFYNEQFF
TRBJ2-5 | - | - | TRBV5-5 | TGTGCCAGCAGCGCAGAAGGGAGAGAGACCCAGTACTTC | CASSAEGRETQYF
TRBJ1-4 | - | - | TRBV7-9 | TGTGCCAGCAGCTTAGTTGACAGGCATGAAAAACTGTTTTTT | CASSLVDRHEKLFF
TRBJ2-1 | TRBD2 | - | TRBV9 | TGTGCCAGCAGCGATAGCTGGGGCGGGGGGGCTCCCAGCTCCTACAATGAGCAGTTCTTC | CASSDSWGGGAPSSYNEQFF
TRBJ1-1 | - | - | TRBV27 | TGTGCCAGCGCTCTTGGCACTGAAGCTTTCTTT | CASALGTEAFF
TRBJ2-2 | - | - | TRBV28 | TGTGCCAGCAGTTTCAGGAGTTGGGAAAACACCGGGGAGCTGTTTTTT | CASSFRSWENTGELFF
TRBJ2-7 | TRBD2 | - | TRBV27 | TGTGCCAGCAGTTCTAGCGGGGGGGCCTCCTACGAGCAGTACTTC | CASSSSGGASYEQYF
TRBJ1-6 | - | - | TRBV5-1 | TGCGCCAGCAGCTCTGCAGAGGAGGGTTGGGATTCACCCCTCCACTTT | CASSSAEEGWDSPLHF
TRBJ1-2 | TRBD1 | - | TRBV9 | TGTGCCAGCAGTCTGGACAGGGGGGCTCCTAACTATGGCTACACCTTC | CASSLDRGAPNYGYTF
TRBJ1-2 | TRBD1 | once | TRBV10-3 | TGTGCCATCAGCGAGCCAGGGCGGGGCAGGGGGAACTATGGCTACACCTTC | CAISEPGRGRGNYGYTF
TRBJ2-7 | TRBD1 | - | TRBV6-5 | TGTGCCAGCAGAAGGACAGGGGGCACCTACGAGCAGTACTTC | CASRRTGGTYEQYF
TRBJ1-5 | TRBD1 | - | TRBV19 | TGTGCCAGTAGTTTGACAGGGGTTAGTCAGCCCCAGCATTTT | CASSLTGVSQPQHF
TRBJ2-1 | - | - | TRBV11-1 | TGTGCCAGCAGTTTGGGATTGGCGGGGGCTCCGTGGATCATCTTC | CASSLGLAGAPWIIF
TRBJ2-7 | TRBD1 | - | TRBV11-1 | TGTGCCAGCAGCCCCGACAGGGGCGAGCAGTACTTC | CASSPDRGEQYF